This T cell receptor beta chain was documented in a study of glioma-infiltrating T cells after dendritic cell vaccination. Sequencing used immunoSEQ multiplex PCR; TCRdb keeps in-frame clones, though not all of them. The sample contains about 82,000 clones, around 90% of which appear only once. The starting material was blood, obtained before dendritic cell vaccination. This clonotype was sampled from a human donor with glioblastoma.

CDR3 in amino acids: CASSGDRVGETQYF. For the CDR3, the DNA is TGTGCCAGCAGTGGGGACAGGGTAGGGGAGACCCAGTACTTC. The chain combines TRBV2 with TRBJ2-5; 9 bases map to TRBD1. CDR3 length equals 14 residues. Looked up from germline, CDR1 is SNHLY and CDR2 is FYNNEI. V gave up 4 bases and J gave up 5 bases; unmatched junction bases: 5.